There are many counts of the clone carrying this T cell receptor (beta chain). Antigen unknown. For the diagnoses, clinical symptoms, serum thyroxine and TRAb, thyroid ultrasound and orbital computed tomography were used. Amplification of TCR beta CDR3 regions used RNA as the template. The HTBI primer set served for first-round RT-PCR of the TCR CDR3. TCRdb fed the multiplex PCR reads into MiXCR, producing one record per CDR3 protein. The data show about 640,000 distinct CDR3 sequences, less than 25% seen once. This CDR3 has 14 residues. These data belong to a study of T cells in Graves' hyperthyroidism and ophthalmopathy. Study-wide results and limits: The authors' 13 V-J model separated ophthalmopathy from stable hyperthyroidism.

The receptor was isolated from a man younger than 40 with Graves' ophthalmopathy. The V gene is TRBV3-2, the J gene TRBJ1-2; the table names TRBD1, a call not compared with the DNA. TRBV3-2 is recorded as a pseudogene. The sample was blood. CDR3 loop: CASSQRSGVYGYTF. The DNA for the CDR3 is TGTGCCAGCAGCCAGAGGTCCGGGGTCTATGGCTACACCTTC.